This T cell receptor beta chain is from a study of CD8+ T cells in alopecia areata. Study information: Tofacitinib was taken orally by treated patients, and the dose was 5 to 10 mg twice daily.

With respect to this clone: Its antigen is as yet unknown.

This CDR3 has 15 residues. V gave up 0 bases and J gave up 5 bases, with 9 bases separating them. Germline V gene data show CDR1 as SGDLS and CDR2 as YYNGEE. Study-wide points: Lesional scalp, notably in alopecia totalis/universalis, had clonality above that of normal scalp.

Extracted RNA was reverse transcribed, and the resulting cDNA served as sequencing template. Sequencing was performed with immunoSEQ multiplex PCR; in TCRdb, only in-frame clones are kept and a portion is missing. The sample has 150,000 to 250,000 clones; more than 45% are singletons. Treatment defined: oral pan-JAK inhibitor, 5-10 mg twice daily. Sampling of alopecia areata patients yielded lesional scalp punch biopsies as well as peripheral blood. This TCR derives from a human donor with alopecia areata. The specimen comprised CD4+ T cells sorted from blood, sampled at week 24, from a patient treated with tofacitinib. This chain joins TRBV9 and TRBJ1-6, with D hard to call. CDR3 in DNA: TGTGCCAGCAGCGTAGGTAGAATGGATAATTCACCCCTCCACTTT. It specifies CASSVGRMDNSPLHF.